This TCR beta chain derives from a study of blood T cell repertoires in COVID-19. Trimming at V came to 8 bases and at J to 4 bases, leaving 13 bases not matched to a gene. Germline V CDR1 and CDR2: MNHEY, SMNVEV (reference sequence). This CDR3 contains 16 residues. In the authors' workflow: For nucleated cells, counts were estimated from reference gene primer amplification. The method was immunoSEQ multiplex PCR; TCRdb's version includes in-frame clones alone and lacks a portion of them. V and J calls and clone size are those listed in that table; D and trimming were worked out from the DNA. The sample contains approximately 450,000 clones, nearly 90% of which appear only once. Ages ranged from roughly 18 to 100 years, with residence in 24 US areas.

This chain connects TRBV27 to TRBJ2-1, with 8 nucleotides matching TRBD2. This receptor was taken from a woman under 30 with acute COVID-19. The sequenced sample was PBMCs or T cells enriched from blood (not recorded which). In nucleotides, the CDR3 is TGTGCCAGCGGCAGCCCCGGGACTAGATTATACAATGAGCAGTTCTTC. This gives the protein CASGSPGTRLYNEQFF.